Below, 10 T cell receptor beta chains from the same sample are listed, as sequenced in a study of T cell repertoires in cytomegalovirus infection. No cognate antigen is known for these TCRs. TCRdb passed the reads through MiXCR, listing each CDR3 protein once. The profile shows some 800,000 distinct CDR3 sequences, less than 35% of them singletons. The sequencing used cultured CD8+ T cells from PBMCs, collected from culture after CMV antigen stimulation. The receptor set was obtained from a human donor in good health (CMV status not recorded). Some clones in this sample may be carry-over from other donors' samples.

The sample holds many counts of this clonotype. CDR3 bases: TGTGCCAGCAGCTTAGGCCTCTTGGTCTACGAGCAGTACGTC. Protein product: CASSLGLLVYEQYV. V usage is TRBV7-2 and J usage is TRBJ2-7; D uncertain. V lost 1 base to trimming and J lost 3 bases, with 10 bases between them. Germline CDR1 SGHTA, CDR2 FQGNSA. The CDR3 spans 14 residues.

This clonotype was detected only a few times. CDR3 sequence reads: CASSIRGHPVNTEAFF. The CDR3 region has the DNA TGTGCCAGTAGTATACGAGGCCACCCGGTGAACACTGAAGCTTTCTTT. The chain combines TRBV19 with TRBJ1-1; no reliable D call. The germline V gene encodes CDR1 LNHDA and CDR2 SQIVND (reference sequence). The CDR3 has 16 amino acids. V lost 2 bases to trimming and J lost 0 bases, with 13 bases between them.

This chain uses TRBV12-3 or TRBV12-4 with TRBJ2-1; D remains unclear. The length of the CDR3 is 11 residues. The V end lost 4 bases, the J end lost 6 bases, and 4 bases lay between the germline ends. This chain's CDR3 is CASSWVNEQFF. The DNA for the CDR3 is TGTGCCAGCAGTTGGGTCAATGAGCAGTTCTTC.

The table lists this clonotype with many counts. The rearrangement links TRBV7-2 to TRBJ1-5; 10 bases are shared with TRBD1. The V gene end was trimmed by 5 bases and the J gene end by 6 bases; junction bases not matched to a gene: 7. Germline CDR1 SGHTA, CDR2 FQGNSA. The CDR3 has 15 amino acids. This CDR3 reads CASSRFDRGRQPQHF. The CDR3 DNA reads as TGTGCCAGCAGCCGGTTTGACAGGGGGCGTCAGCCCCAGCATTTT.

The chain carries TRBV15 and TRBJ2-7, with TRBD1 identical over 8 bases. Germline V gene lookup returns CDR1 LNHNV and CDR2 YYDKDF (reference sequence). The CDR3 sequence is 16 residues long. Trimming removed 10 bases from V and 4 bases from J; junction bases left unmatched: 18. The CDR3 DNA is TGTGCCAGCCCTCCGGGACAGGTGGAAGATTTATACGAGCAGTACGTC. Translating gives CASPPGQVEDLYEQYV.

The V gene is TRBV27, the J gene TRBJ2-5, with D possibly matching TRBD2 (5 bases). The CDR3 runs to 13 residues. V was shortened by 6 bases and J by 4 bases, with 12 bases between the two germline ends. Germline CDR1 and CDR2: MNHEY and SMNVEV (reference sequence). The CDR3 sequence: CASSHDGGETQYF. The CDR3 DNA follows: TGTGCCAGCAGCCATGACGGAGGAGAGACCCAGTACTTC.

The rearrangement joins TRBV5-4 to TRBJ2-5; 8 positions match TRBD1. The CDR3 extends over 13 amino acids. CDR1 and CDR2 (germline): SGHNT, YYREEE (reference sequence). V lost 4 bases, J lost 4 bases, and 3 bases stayed unmatched. CDR3: CASSHDRGETQYF. CDR3 nucleotide sequence: TGTGCCAGCAGCCATGACAGGGGAGAGACCCAGTACTTC. Looking up the rest from reference TRBV5-4 and TRBJ2-5 gives the full variable domain: ETGVTQSPTHLIKTRGQQVTLRCSSQSGHNTVSWYQQALGQGPQFIFQYYREEENGRGNFPPRFSGLQFPNYSSELNVNALELDDSALYLCASSHDRGETQYFGPGTRLLVL.

Remarks on this clonotype: Germline and junction disagree at one end, which may indicate a read error. The V and J genes are TRBV7-7 and TRBJ2-2; D unresolved. Germline lookup yields CDR1 SSHAT and CDR2 FNYEAQ (reference sequence). The CDR3 sequence is 12 residues long. The DNA of the CDR3 is TGTGCTAGCATGAGTAGGGACGGGGAGCTGTTTTTT. It is translated as CASMSRDGELFF. The entire variable domain, with the rest obtained from reference TRBV7-7 and TRBJ2-2, is as follows: GAGVSQSPRYKVTKRGQDVTLRCDPISSHATLYWYQQALGQGPEFLTYFNYEAQPDKSGLPSDRFSAERPEGSISTLTIQRTEQRDSAMYRCASMSRDGELFFGEGSRLTVL.

The V and J genes are TRBV7-9 and TRBJ1-1; 7 nucleotides agree with TRBD1. The germline V gene has CDR1 SEHNR and CDR2 FQNEAQ (reference sequence). The CDR3 totals 18 residues. J lost 3 bases, V lost 2 bases, and 15 bases had no gene match. The CDR3 sequence: CASSLLGGAPRGDTEAFF. CDR3 in DNA: TGTGCCAGCAGCTTATTAGGGGGGGCACCCAGGGGGGACACTGAAGCTTTCTTT.

The CDR3 sequence is CASSRPPANEQFF. CDR3 in DNA: TGTGCCAGCAGCCGACCACCGGCAAATGAGCAGTTCTTC. This chain uses TRBV5-4 with TRBJ2-1, with D uncertain. CDR1 SGHNT and CDR2 YYREEE come from the germline V gene (reference sequence). V dropped 4 bases and J dropped 7 bases, with 12 bases sitting between them. The CDR3 loop spans 13 amino acids.